This is a list of T cell receptor beta chains from one sample in a study of sequential checkpoint blockade in melanoma. Generated by immunoSEQ multiplex PCR, the TCRdb table keeps only in-frame clones and is missing some. Among about 4,600 clones listed, 50% to 65% were seen once. Sample: CD8+ T cells sorted from blood (inferred from file names), taken from a patient given nivolumab and ipilimumab in sequence. These TCRs come from a human donor with melanoma. CDR3s include the opening cysteine and the closing phenylalanine or tryptophan. D genes are given only for firm matches. The size of a clone is reported for some rows only, either as once, few or many, or as a class for expanded clones.

TRBV7-8	.	TRBJ2-7	.	CASSLAASAYLAYEQYF	TGTGCCAGCAGCTTAGCAGCGAGCGCGTACCTAGCCTACGAGCAGTACTTC
TRBV29-1	.	TRBJ2-1	.	CSVLSNEQFF	TGCAGCGTTCTTTCTAATGAGCAGTTCTTC
TRBV14	.	TRBJ2-2	TRBD1	CASSQIWTGANTGELFF	TGTGCCAGCAGCCAGATCTGGACAGGGGCGAACACCGGGGAGCTGTTTTTT
TRBV7-2	once	TRBJ2-1	TRBD2	CASSSHPGGRGEQFF	TGTGCCAGCAGCTCGCACCCAGGAGGGAGGGGTGAGCAGTTCTTC
TRBV4-1	.	TRBJ1-1	TRBD1	CASSLGSTGLNTEAFF	TGCGCCAGCAGCTTGGGATCGACAGGGTTGAACACTGAAGCTTTCTTT
TRBV19	medium-sized	TRBJ1-5	.	CASSIQGTGQPQHF	TGTGCCAGTAGTATCCAGGGTACGGGTCAGCCCCAGCATTTT
TRBV18	.	TRBJ2-1	.	CASSPGQAYYNEQFF	TGTGCCAGCTCACCAGGGCAGGCCTATTACAATGAGCAGTTCTTC
TRBV7-9	.	TRBJ2-5	TRBD2	CASSSVEREGRETQYF	TGTGCCAGCAGCTCGGTCGAGCGGGAGGGCCGAGAGACCCAGTACTTC
TRBV9	.	TRBJ2-6	.	CASSVGQGEVAGANVLTF	TGTGCCAGCAGCGTAGGTCAAGGGGAAGTTGCGGGGGCCAACGTCCTGACTTTC
TRBV9	.	TRBJ2-5	.	CASSVGGAAETQYF	TGTGCCAGCAGCGTAGGAGGTGCGGCGGAGACCCAGTACTTC
TRBV18	.	TRBJ2-3	TRBD1	CASSPDTGGTDTQYF	TGTGCCAGCTCACCGGACACAGGGGGCACAGATACGCAGTATTTT
TRBV27	.	TRBJ1-2	TRBD1	CASSLSGQGHYGYTF	TGTGCCAGCAGTCTTAGCGGACAGGGGCACTATGGCTACACCTTC
TRBV4-3	medium-sized	TRBJ1-3	.	CASSQDSRASGNTIYF	TGCGCCAGCAGCCAAGATTCCAGGGCCTCTGGAAACACCATATATTTT
TRBV19	few	TRBJ1-5	TRBD1	CASNDRDRQPQHF	TGTGCCAGTAACGACAGGGACCGACAGCCCCAGCATTTT
TRBV19	.	TRBJ1-5	.	CASSYSGGLQPQHF	TGTGCCAGTAGTTACTCAGGTGGTTTGCAGCCCCAGCATTTT
TRBV27	.	TRBJ1-2	TRBD1	CASSLSGTDFYGYTF	TGTGCCAGCAGTTTATCCGGGACAGACTTTTATGGCTACACCTTC
TRBV7-9	.	TRBJ2-2	.	CASSLTIRSGELFF	TGTGCCAGCAGCTTAACTATTCGCTCCGGGGAGCTGTTTTTT
TRBV27	.	TRBJ2-2	TRBD2	CASSFLAGAGELFF	TGTGCCAGCAGTTTCTTAGCGGGAGCCGGGGAGCTGTTTTTT
TRBV29-1	few	TRBJ2-2	.	CSVEGAGAGPGELFF	TGCAGCGTTGAGGGGGCAGGGGCTGGTCCCGGGGAGCTGTTTTTT
TRBV5-1	.	TRBJ2-1	TRBD2	CASSSAGTSGRATYNEQFF	TGCGCCAGCAGCTCTGCTGGGACTAGCGGGAGGGCCACCTACAATGAGCAGTTCTTC
TRBV4-3	medium-sized	TRBJ2-7	.	CASSQDGQREQYF	TGCGCCAGCAGCCAAGATGGCCAGCGCGAGCAGTACTTC
TRBV4-3	.	TRBJ2-3	.	CASSPSAKRGDTQYF	TGCGCCAGCAGCCCGAGTGCGAAGAGGGGGGATACGCAGTATTTT
TRBV7-9	large	TRBJ1-3	TRBD1	CASSGTASGNTIYF	TGTGCCAGCAGCGGGACAGCTTCTGGAAACACCATATATTTT
TRBV7-7	.	TRBJ2-1	TRBD2	CASSPTGTSGKYNEQFF	TGTGCTAGCAGCCCTACCGGGACTAGCGGGAAATACAATGAGCAGTTCTTC
TRBV7-8	.	TRBJ1-2	.	CASSATFAHGYTF	TGTGCCAGCAGCGCCACATTTGCCCATGGCTACACCTTC
TRBV5-6	.	TRBJ1-1	.	CASSFRDWNTEAFF	TGTGCCAGCAGCTTCCGGGACTGGAACACTGAAGCTTTCTTT
TRBV9	.	TRBJ1-4	.	CASSPTLGDEKLFF	TGTGCCAGCAGCCCGACCCTAGGGGATGAAAAACTGTTTTTT
TRBV5-1	once	TRBJ2-1	.	CASRNPFLGLGGYEQFF	TGCGCCAGCAGGAACCCCTTCCTCGGACTTGGGGGGTATGAGCAGTTCTTC
TRBV6-8	few	TRBJ2-5	.	CASKPGGRETQYF	TGTGCCAGCAAACCCGGGGGGCGGGAGACCCAGTACTTC
TRBV4-3	few	TRBJ1-1	TRBD1	CASSQVTGGYTEAFF	TGCGCCAGCAGCCAAGTGACAGGGGGCTACACTGAAGCTTTCTTT
TRBV2	.	TRBJ2-7	.	CASSEAAGFSYEEQYF	TGTGCCAGCAGTGAAGCAGCGGGCTTCTCCTACGAGGAGCAGTACTTC
TRBV27	.	TRBJ2-7	.	CASSTSTGTRYEQYF	TGTGCCAGCAGTACCTCGACAGGGACTCGCTACGAGCAGTACTTC
TRBV6-5	once	TRBJ2-1	TRBD2	CASSYSKLAGGQFF	TGTGCCAGCAGTTACTCGAAACTAGCGGGAGGACAGTTCTTC
TRBV7-9	.	TRBJ1-5	.	CASSSHRLHSNQPQHF	TGTGCCAGCAGCTCACACAGGCTCCATAGCAATCAGCCCCAGCATTTT
TRBV7-9	few	TRBJ2-7	TRBD2	CASSHSGGDYEQYF	TGTGCCAGCAGCCATTCTGGGGGGGATTACGAGCAGTACTTC
TRBV7-3	few	TRBJ2-7	.	CASSLAPGGEQYF	TGTGCCAGCAGCTTAGCTCCCGGGGGCGAGCAGTACTTC
TRBV7-3	.	TRBJ1-1	TRBD1	CASSYTGGSEAFF	TGTGCCAGCAGCTATACAGGGGGCTCTGAAGCTTTCTTT
TRBV29-1	.	TRBJ2-7	.	CSVTRNAYEQYF	TGCAGCGTGACTAGGAACGCCTACGAGCAGTACTTC
TRBV10-3	.	TRBJ2-3	.	CAIRGASTDTQYF	TGTGCCATCCGTGGCGCTAGCACAGATACGCAGTATTTT
TRBV4-3	.	TRBJ1-2	.	CASSPRQPGGYGDGYTF	TGCGCCAGCAGCCCCCGACAGCCTGGTGGATATGGCGATGGCTACACCTTC
TRBV6-6	.	TRBJ2-2	TRBD2	CASSYSGEGLGELFF	TGTGCCAGCAGTTACTCGGGGGAGGGTCTCGGGGAGCTGTTTTTT
TRBV10-3	.	TRBJ2-7	.	CAISEGPDYTSYEQYF	TGTGCCATCAGCGAGGGTCCCGACTACACCTCCTACGAGCAGTACTTC
TRBV11-3	hyperexpanded	TRBJ2-1	TRBD2	CASSRLAGGPGPEQFF	TGTGCCAGCAGCCGACTAGCGGGAGGTCCAGGACCTGAGCAGTTCTTC
TRBV7-9	.	TRBJ2-3	.	CASSPPLNTDTQYF	TGTGCCAGCAGCCCCCCTTTAAACACAGATACGCAGTATTTT
TRBV6-1	.	TRBJ1-1	.	CASRGGGTEAFF	TGTGCCAGCAGGGGCGGAGGGACTGAAGCTTTCTTT
TRBV5-1	few	TRBJ1-2	.	CASSLAGLENYGYTF	TGCGCCAGCAGCTTGGCCGGGTTAGAGAACTATGGCTACACCTTC
TRBV7-9	.	TRBJ2-3	.	CASSPSYTDTQYF	TGTGCCAGCAGCCCTTCTTACACAGATACGCAGTATTTT
TRBV6-6	.	TRBJ1-2	.	CASSYGRDDGYTF	TGTGCCAGCAGTTACGGACGGGATGATGGCTACACCTTC
TRBV7-9	.	TRBJ1-4	TRBD1	CASSANRGPNEKLFF	TGTGCCAGCAGCGCCAACAGGGGGCCTAATGAAAAACTGTTTTTT
TRBV14	.	TRBJ2-7	.	CASSPSSGYEQYF	TGTGCCAGCAGCCCAAGCTCAGGGTACGAGCAGTACTTC
TRBV4-3	.	TRBJ2-7	.	CASSQALSSYEQYF	TGCGCCAGCAGCCAGGCCTTAAGCTCCTACGAGCAGTACTTC
TRBV2	.	TRBJ2-2	TRBD1	CATQRTGVNTGELFF	TGTGCCACCCAGCGGACAGGGGTCAACACCGGGGAGCTGTTTTTT
TRBV7-2	.	TRBJ2-3	.	CASSFRTVISTDTQYF	TGTGCCAGCAGCTTTCGGACAGTTATAAGCACAGATACGCAGTATTTT
TRBV29-1	.	TRBJ1-2	TRBD1	CSAAGTGNGYTF	TGCAGCGCCGCCGGGACAGGGAATGGCTACACCTTC
TRBV9	.	TRBJ1-1	.	CASTPEADPPRAFF	TGTGCCAGCACGCCTGAAGCGGACCCCCCGCGAGCTTTCTTT